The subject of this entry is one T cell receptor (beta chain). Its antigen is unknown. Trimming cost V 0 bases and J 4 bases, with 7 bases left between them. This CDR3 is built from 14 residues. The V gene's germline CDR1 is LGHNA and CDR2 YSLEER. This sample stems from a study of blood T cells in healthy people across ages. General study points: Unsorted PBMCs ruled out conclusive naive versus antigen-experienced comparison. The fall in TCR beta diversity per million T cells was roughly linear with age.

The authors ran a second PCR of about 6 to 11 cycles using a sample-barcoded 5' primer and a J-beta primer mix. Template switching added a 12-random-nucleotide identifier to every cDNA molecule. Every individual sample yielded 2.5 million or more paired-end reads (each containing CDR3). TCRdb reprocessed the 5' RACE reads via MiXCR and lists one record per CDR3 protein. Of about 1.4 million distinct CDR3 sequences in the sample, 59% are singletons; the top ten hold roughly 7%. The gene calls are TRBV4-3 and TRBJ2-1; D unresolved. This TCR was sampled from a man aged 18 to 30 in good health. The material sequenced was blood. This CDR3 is CASSQEAGYNEQFF. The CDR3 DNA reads TGCGCCAGCAGCCAAGAGGCAGGTTACAATGAGCAGTTCTTC.